These T cell receptor beta chains were read from a single sample in a study of blood T cell repertoires in COVID-19. Using immunoSEQ multiplex PCR, the repertoire was profiled, and TCRdb retains in-frame clones only, with some absent. The table lists fewer than 250,000 clones, 87% of them singletons, with 9.5% to 14% in the top ten. Source material: PBMCs or T cells enriched from blood (not recorded which). All receptors derive from a man aged 30-40 years who had recovered from COVID-19. CDR3s include the opening cysteine and the closing phenylalanine or tryptophan.

TRBV7-4	TRBJ1-5	CASRAAYGGGSNQPQHF
TRBV7-2	TRBJ2-2	CASRQIGDSANTGELFF
TRBV20-1	TRBJ1-2	CSARRQGCF
TRBV3-1/TRBV3-2	TRBJ2-7	CASRSGNSFASYEQYF
TRBV4-2	TRBJ2-7	CASSQDLAYSYEQYF
TRBV19	TRBJ1-2	CASRTGGSRSYGYTF
TRBV15	TRBJ1-1	CATSRDYLTGQAFF
TRBV3-1/TRBV3-2	TRBJ2-5	CASSPSGYGETQYF
TRBV19	TRBJ2-3	CASSKGRGASTDTQYF
TRBV7-9	TRBJ1-5	CASSLLFLVGGRRPQHF
TRBV11-2	TRBJ1-3	CASSSLRGPHGNTIYF
TRBV4-2	TRBJ1-2	CASSPAGDYGYTF
TRBV5-1	TRBJ2-3	CASSNSGRASDTQYF
TRBV9	TRBJ2-7	CASSVDGGLGPEQYF
TRBV3-1/TRBV3-2	TRBJ1-2	CASSQDQNYGYTF
TRBV28	TRBJ1-5	CASRAHSNQPQHF
TRBV5-1	TRBJ2-2	CASSLELGPGELFF
TRBV18	TRBJ2-7	CASSPGTDAGKQYF